This T cell receptor beta chain was identified during a study of PD-1 and CTLA-4 blockade in melanoma. Assay used: immunoSEQ multiplex PCR; TCRdb lists only in-frame clones, some missing. The sample includes around 21,000 clones, about 87% seen only once; the top ten take less than 9%. With 9 bases removed from V and 1 base from J, the gap between germline ends came to 13 bases. This CDR3 region has 14 residues. Germline V CDR1 and CDR2: LNHDA, SQIVND (reference sequence). This clonotype originated in a human donor with melanoma. The sample here was CD8+ T cells from peripheral blood, taken before anti-PD-1 treatment. The chain employs TRBV19 and TRBJ1-5; D is ambiguous. The CDR3 DNA is TGTGCCAGCTCCATCGGATACAGCAATCAGCCCCAGCATTTT. This gives the protein CASSIGYSNQPQHF.